These 27 T cell receptor beta chains originate from one sample sequenced in a study of cytomegalovirus exposure and HLA in healthy donors. The PCR was carried out with 60 Vbeta primers and 13 Jbeta primers. TCRdb's table, derived via immunoSEQ multiplex PCR, lists solely in-frame clones and lacks some. The data show approximately 170,000 clones, with about 85% seen just once and 1% held by the top ten. The sequenced material came from PBMCs. These TCRs come from a boy between 2 and 10 years old in good health and CMV-seronegative.

The chain is built from TRBV7-2 and TRBJ2-3; D is undetermined. Deletions cut 1 base from V and 0 bases from J, with 20 bases between. CDR3 length: 19 amino acids. The germline gives CDR1 SGHTA, CDR2 FQGNSA. In nucleotides, the CDR3 is TGTGCCAGCAGCTTAGATAGCTCCGTCCGACTCCTAAGCACAGATACGCAGTATTTT. It translates to CASSLDSSVRLLSTDTQYF.

The chain has TRBV5-1 and TRBJ2-1; 12 bases fit TRBD1. Germline CDR1 is SGHRS and CDR2 is YFSETQ. The CDR3 contains 21 residues. The V and J ends lost 0 bases and 0 bases, in that order; junction bases with no gene match: 13. CDR3 residues: CASSLAFVGDRGLSSYNEQFF. CDR3 DNA sequence: TGCGCCAGCAGCTTGGCGTTTGTTGGGGACAGGGGGCTCAGCTCCTACAATGAGCAGTTCTTC. Together with reference TRBV5-1 and TRBJ2-1, the CDR3 gives the full variable domain: KAGVTQTPRYLIKTRGQQVTLSCSPISGHRSVSWYQQTPGQGLQFLFEYFSETQRNKGNFPGRFSGRQFSNSRSEMNVSTLELGDSALYLCASSLAFVGDRGLSSYNEQFFGPGTRLTVL.

This sequence joins TRBV7-9 and TRBJ1-1, with TRBD1 identical over 9 bases. The J segment lost 4 bases and the V segment lost 2 bases, leaving 5 bases of the junction unmatched. CDR3 length: 15 residues. Germline CDR1 and CDR2: SEHNR and FQNEAQ (reference sequence). CDR3 in amino acids: CASSLTGTGPTEAFF. The CDR3 region has the DNA TGTGCCAGCAGCTTAACAGGGACAGGGCCCACTGAAGCTTTCTTT.

This chain uses TRBV5-1 with TRBJ2-6; the D gene is possibly TRBD2 (5 bases). V shed 4 bases and J shed 5 bases, with 19 bases lying between them. Germline V CDR1 and CDR2: SGHRS, YFSETQ. This CDR3 is 17 amino acids long. This CDR3 reads CASSPWRPVTRANVLTF. In DNA, the CDR3 is TGCGCCAGCAGCCCATGGAGGCCTGTTACCAGGGCCAACGTCCTGACTTTC.

This chain connects TRBV10-3 to TRBJ2-7; 7 bases map to TRBD1. J lost 3 bases, V lost 0 bases, and 5 bases had no gene match. Germline values: CDR1 ENHRY, CDR2 SYGVKD. There are 15 residues in the CDR3. In DNA form, the CDR3 reads TGTGCCATCAGTGAGTCTTCGGCAGGGGGCTACGAGCAGTACTTC. As protein: CAISESSAGGYEQYF.

The genes are TRBV6-6 and TRBJ2-1; tentative D call: TRBD1 (6 bases). Germline V CDR1 and CDR2: MNHNY, SVGAGI (reference sequence). The CDR3 spans 15 residues. V lost 5 bases and J 9 bases, leaving 20 bases between the germline ends. Here the CDR3 reads CASSGTGQAASEQFF. The CDR3 DNA is TGTGCCAGCAGTGGCACGGGACAAGCGGCATCTGAGCAGTTCTTC.

This clone was observed a handful of times. This rearrangement joins TRBV9 to TRBJ2-4; 7 bases line up with TRBD1. The V gene end was trimmed by 3 bases and the J gene end by 9 bases; junction bases not matched to a gene: 18. Per germline, CDR1 SGDLS and CDR2 YYNGEE. This CDR3 comprises 17 residues. The chain's CDR3 is CASSAYRDSTPGVIQYF. The CDR3 DNA reads TGTGCCAGCAGCGCGTACCGGGACAGCACTCCCGGGGTCATTCAGTACTTC.

The rearrangement joins TRBV30 to TRBJ1-6; D is unresolved. Trimming stripped 2 bases from V and 14 bases from J, with 10 bases between. Per the germline V gene, CDR1 is GTSNPN and CDR2 is SVGIG (reference sequence). The CDR3 is 11 amino acids. The CDR3 here is CAWSPGGTLHF. DNA for the CDR3: TGTGCCTGGAGTCCCGGAGGGACCCTCCACTTT.

The chain recombines TRBV9 with TRBJ2-3; TRBD2 aligns across 11 bases. This CDR3 region has 17 residues. J was trimmed by 0 bases and V by 3 bases; bases with no gene match: 6. Germline assignment: CDR1 SGDLS and CDR2 YYNGEE. The CDR3 protein is CASSASRLAGSTDTQYF. CDR3 coding DNA: TGTGCCAGCAGCGCCTCCCGACTAGCGGGAAGCACAGATACGCAGTATTTT.

This chain links TRBV9 with TRBJ2-3; D is possibly TRBD2 (6 bases). The V end lost 2 bases, the J end lost 2 bases, and 12 bases lay between the germline ends. Germline CDR1 is SGDLS and CDR2 is YYNGEE. The CDR3 length is 15 residues. The CDR3 sequence: CASSVRDFVTDTQYF. Here the CDR3 DNA reads TGTGCCAGCAGCGTCCGGGACTTCGTCACAGATACGCAGTATTTT.

This chain links TRBV11-1 with TRBJ2-3; D might be TRBD2 (6 bases). This CDR3 is built from 15 residues. V lost 5 bases and J lost 4, with 16 bases in between. Germline loops: CDR1 SGHAT, CDR2 FQDESV (reference sequence). The CDR3 protein is CASSGRLDSPDTQYF. In DNA form, the CDR3 reads TGTGCCAGCAGCGGCAGACTAGATTCCCCAGATACGCAGTATTTT.

This clone was observed once. The chain employs TRBV18 and TRBJ2-7, with D possibly TRBD1 on 8 matching bases. The length of the CDR3 is 16 residues. V was pared by 3 bases and J by 4 bases, with 19 bases between. Germline V gene data show CDR1 as KGHSH and CDR2 as LQKENI. CDR3 sequence reads: CASSPLGGTGFYEQYF. The CDR3 bases are TGTGCCAGCTCACCGCTGGGGGGGACAGGCTTTTACGAGCAGTACTTC.

V gene TRBV27 combines with J gene TRBJ2-7; possible D gene TRBD1, 5 bases. The V end was cut by 4 bases, the J end by 3 bases, with 13 bases between. Germline assignment: CDR1 MNHEY and CDR2 SMNVEV (reference sequence). The CDR3 sequence is 14 residues long. The CDR3 here is CASSYDSLLYEQYF. In DNA form, the CDR3 reads TGTGCCAGCAGTTACGACAGCCTACTCTACGAGCAGTACTTC.

The chain is built from TRBV6-1 and TRBJ1-1; a weak D match, TRBD1 (5 bases). V was clipped by 1 base and J by 0 bases, with 12 bases between them. Germline CDR1 reads MNHNS; CDR2 reads SASEGT. The CDR3 is made up of 16 amino acids. CDR3 coding DNA: TGTGCCAGCAGTGAAGTGGGGGGACCCCTGAACACTGAAGCTTTCTTT. Translating it yields CASSEVGGPLNTEAFF.

The rearrangement links TRBV11-2 to TRBJ2-7; TRBD1 agrees at 9 bases. The V and J ends lost 5 bases and 1 base, in that order; junction bases with no gene match: 6. Looked up from germline, CDR1 is SGHAT and CDR2 is FQNNGV. This CDR3 has 15 residues. CDR3 bases: TGTGCCAGCAGCCCGGGACAGGGAGGGTCCTACGAGCAGTACGTC. It codes for CASSPGQGGSYEQYV.

This clone has a handful of counts. This chain links TRBV19 with TRBJ1-2, with 8 nucleotides matching TRBD1. The CDR3 is made up of 15 amino acids. Germline V CDR1 and CDR2: LNHDA, SQIVND (reference sequence). Trimming at V came to 2 bases and at J to 1 base, leaving 3 bases not matched to a gene. The CDR3 loop reads CASSIPGGDNYGYTF. The CDR3 DNA sequence: TGTGCCAGTAGTATACCAGGGGGCGATAACTATGGCTACACCTTC.

This clone came up a few times. This chain links TRBV28 with TRBJ1-6; D perhaps matches TRBD1 (6 bases). The V gene's germline CDR1 is MDHEN and CDR2 SYDVKM. The CDR3 covers 13 residues. With 6 bases removed from V and 7 bases from J, the gap between germline ends came to 10 bases. Here the CDR3 DNA reads TGTGCCAGCAGCCATACAGGGAATTCACCCCTCCACTTT. Translated: CASSHTGNSPLHF.

The genes are TRBV19 and TRBJ1-1, with 8 bases that match TRBD1. CDR1 LNHDA and CDR2 SQIVND come from the germline V gene (reference sequence). The V segment lost 0 bases and the J segment 3 bases; nucleotides outside the gene matches: 9. The CDR3 is made up of 17 amino acids. DNA of the CDR3: TGTGCCAGTAGTATAGATTCGTCCAGGGGGCCATACACTGAAGCTTTCTTT. Its protein product is CASSIDSSRGPYTEAFF.

The gene calls are TRBV30 and TRBJ2-5; 13 nucleotides align to TRBD2. The junction had 13 bases not matched to a gene; V was cut back by 2 bases and J by 4 bases. This CDR3 spans 18 amino acids. In germline, CDR1 is GTSNPN, CDR2 SVGIG (reference sequence). The CDR3 sequence is CAWSLWTSGSRGRETQYF. CDR3 nucleotides: TGTGCCTGGAGTCTATGGACTAGCGGGAGCAGGGGCCGAGAGACCCAGTACTTC.

The chain joins TRBV30 to TRBJ2-3, with 14 positions matching TRBD2. The germline gives CDR1 GTSNPN, CDR2 SVGIG (reference sequence). The CDR3 has 17 amino acids. V gave up 4 bases and J gave up 7 bases; unmatched junction bases: 13. This CDR3 is CAWNTILTSGGANTQYF. Here the CDR3 DNA reads TGTGCCTGGAATACCATACTGACTAGCGGGGGGGCAAATACGCAGTATTTT.

V and J are TRBV6-1 and TRBJ1-2, with TRBD1 identical over 8 bases. The CDR3 runs to 13 residues. Unmatched junction bases numbered 6, after V lost 8 bases and J lost 4 bases. The germline CDR1 and CDR2 sequences are MNHNS and SASEGT. The DNA of the CDR3 is TGTGCCAGCTCGGCAGGGGGCAGCTATGGCTACACCTTC. It encodes CASSAGGSYGYTF.

The chain is built from TRBV7-9 and TRBJ1-4; no definite D call. CDR3 size: 16 residues. Germline CDR1 SEHNR, CDR2 FQNEAQ (reference sequence). Trimming took off 5 bases at V and 3 bases at J, with 16 bases between the two ends. The DNA for the CDR3 is TGTGCCAGCAGCGTGCCCCTCAGGATACCTAATGAAAAACTGTTTTTT. This sequence encodes CASSVPLRIPNEKLFF. The full variable domain, with the rest looked up from reference TRBV7-9 and TRBJ1-4, is DTGVSQNPRHKITKRGQNVTFRCDPISEHNRLYWYRQTLGQGPEFLTYFQNEAQLEKSRLLSDRFSAERPKGSFSTLEIQRTEQGDSAMYLCASSVPLRIPNEKLFFGSGTQLSVL.

The chain recombines TRBV30 with TRBJ1-5; 10 bases line up with TRBD1. The CDR3 runs 15 residues. J gave up 6 bases and V 2 bases, and 7 bases lay outside the gene matches. The germline V gene encodes CDR1 GTSNPN and CDR2 SVGIG (reference sequence). This CDR3 reads CAWSHPDRGSQPQHF. For the CDR3, the DNA is TGTGCCTGGAGTCACCCGGACAGGGGGAGTCAGCCCCAGCATTTT.

This chain uses TRBV28 with TRBJ2-3; 14 bases map to TRBD2. The CDR3 runs 18 residues. The V segment lost 3 bases and the J segment 0 bases; nucleotides outside the gene matches: 5. Germline lookup yields CDR1 MDHEN and CDR2 SYDVKM. Here the CDR3 DNA reads TGTGCCAGCAGTTTGGCGGGACTAGCGGGAGAGAGCACAGATACGCAGTATTTT. It is translated as CASSLAGLAGESTDTQYF.

About this clone itself: An end of the junction differs from the germline gene, which may be a read error. CDR3 in DNA: TGTTCCAGCAGCTTAGGCAGGGGTGGCTACACCTTC. Its protein product is CSSSLGRGGYTF. The genes are TRBV7-9 and TRBJ1-2, with D maybe TRBD1 (6 bases). CDR1 SEHNR and CDR2 FQNEAQ come from the germline V gene (reference sequence). The CDR3 is 12 residues long. Variable domain in full (rest from reference TRBV7-9 and TRBJ1-2): DTGVSQNPRHKITKRGQNVTFRCDPISEHNRLYWYRQTLGQGPEFLTYFQNEAQLEKSRLLSDRFSAERPKGSFSTLEIQRTEQGDSAMYLCSSSLGRGGYTFGSGTRLTVV.

The chain recombines TRBV30 with TRBJ2-7; the D gene is possibly TRBD1 (6 bases). Looked up from germline, CDR1 is GTSNPN and CDR2 is SVGIG (reference sequence). V was clipped by 0 bases and J by 6 bases, with 12 bases between them. This CDR3 has 13 residues. The CDR3: CAWSVLSGAEQYF. As DNA, the CDR3 is TGTGCCTGGAGTGTACTGTCAGGGGCCGAGCAGTACTTC.

V gene TRBV9 combines with J gene TRBJ2-7; a weak D match, TRBD1 (5 bases). This CDR3 spans 14 amino acids. With 0 bases removed from V and 2 bases from J, the gap between germline ends came to 9 bases. Per the germline V gene, CDR1 is SGDLS and CDR2 is YYNGEE. The CDR3 loop reads CASSVEDSPYEQYF. The CDR3 nucleotides read TGTGCCAGCAGCGTAGAAGACAGTCCCTACGAGCAGTACTTC.